One sample yielded the 3 T cell receptor beta chains listed below, sequenced in a study of blood T cell repertoires in COVID-19 (dated by TCRdb to 2018 to 2021). Library preparation used the immunoSEQ multiplex PCR assay. As stored in TCRdb, this immuneACCESS dataset retains in-frame rearrangements with V and J assigned. A fraction of the clones does not appear; measured against another copy, unresolved V genes explain less than half of the discrepancy, and the remainder lacks a known reason. Counted in this sample were roughly 240,000 clones; approximately 86% of them appeared once. The top ten constitute 2.6% of the sample. The sample taken for sequencing was PBMCs or T cells enriched from blood (not recorded which). These receptors originate from a woman in her twenties or thirties with acute COVID-19.

This rearrangement joins TRBV25-1 to TRBJ2-7; weak D call: TRBD1 (6 bases). The CDR3 loop spans 16 amino acids. Germline assignment: CDR1 MGHDK and CDR2 SYGVNS. V was clipped by 0 bases and J by 2 bases, with 14 bases between them. CDR3 sequence: CASSEYFKDSTYEQYF. CDR3 nucleotides: TGTGCCAGCAGTGAATATTTCAAGGACAGTACCTACGAGCAGTACTTC.

V is TRBV10-2 and J is TRBJ1-1; 8 bases line up with TRBD1. Germline-derived CDR1 and CDR2 are WSHSY and SAAADI. The CDR3 is 14 amino acids. Losses at the gene ends were 6 bases for V and 3 bases for J; bases not matched to a gene: 6. This CDR3 is CASRDLQGDTEAFF. CDR3 DNA sequence: TGCGCCAGCAGAGATCTACAGGGGGACACTGAAGCTTTCTTT.

Concerning this clone itself: One end of the junction does not line up with germline, which may come from a read error. In nucleotides, the CDR3 is TGTGCCTTATGGACAGTAGGAGATGAAGAACTGTTTTTT. Its protein is CALWTVGDEELFF. The chain carries TRBV30 and TRBJ1-4, with D possibly matching TRBD1 (6 bases). CDR1 and CDR2 from the germline V gene are GTSNPN and SVGIG (reference sequence). The CDR3 is 13 residues long.